This T cell receptor beta chain was identified in a study of neurological immune-mediated disorders. Overall study results and limits: HTLV-1-associated myelopathy had the most TCR clonal expansion, while multiple sclerosis had the least, a level that fell below healthy controls.

From the 5' RACE reads, TCRdb called clonotypes with MiXCR, one entry per CDR3 protein. The sample holds around 49,000 distinct CDR3 sequences, under 15% seen once. Time point noted: longitudinal time-point 2. As concerns this clonotype: What it binds is unknown.

V lost 3 bases, J lost 0 bases, and 14 bases lay in between. This CDR3 has 16 residues. This sequence originates from a male donor with HTLV-1-associated myelopathy (HAM/TSP). V gene TRBV12-3 or TRBV12-4 combines with J gene TRBJ1-1; D remains ambiguous. The sequencing input was PBMCs. In nucleotides, the CDR3 is TGTGCCAGCAGTTTGTGGCACCCACACGTGAACACTGAAGCTTTCTTT. Protein: CASSLWHPHVNTEAFF.